This T cell receptor (beta chain) is drawn from a study of blood T cell repertoires in COVID-19. The overall study: Samples of COVID-19 (acute and convalescent) were obtained from the United States, Italy and Spain. T cells, B-cell-depleted T cells, or PBMCs supplied cDNA or gDNA.

Original data processing: Estimation of nucleated cell counts relied on the amplification of reference gene primers. Here immunoSEQ multiplex PCR was the method, and the copy in TCRdb shows in-frame clones only, minus some. That table gives V, J and clone size, and the DNA gave D and trimming. This table has tens of thousands of clones, under 90% appearing once. The CDR3 is 15 amino acids. Trimming took off 4 bases at V and 3 bases at J, with 13 bases between the two ends. Germline CDR1 and CDR2: MNHEY and SVGEGT. This sequence joins TRBV6-2 or TRBV6-3 and TRBJ2-4; D remains unclear. The sample consisted of peripheral blood. The origin of this receptor is a man in his 70s with acute or convalescent COVID-19. CDR3 sequence reads: CASSLARFDKNIQYF. For the CDR3, the DNA is TGTGCCAGCAGTTTGGCGAGGTTCGACAAAAACATTCAGTACTTC.